Shown below are 15 T cell receptor beta chains from a single sample sequenced in a study of Graves' ophthalmopathy and Graves' hyperthyroidism. RNA served as the template for amplifying TCR beta CDR3 regions. An initial RT-PCR round employing HTBI primers preceded a second-round multiplex PCR. Using its own MiXCR run on the multiplex PCR reads, TCRdb lists one record per CDR3 protein. The sample lists around 1.1 million distinct CDR3 sequences, roughly two fifths seen once, with around 10% in the top ten. The sequencing input was peripheral blood or thyroid tissue (not recorded which). All receptors derive from an adult man with Graves' hyperthyroidism.

V is TRBV6-5 and J is TRBJ2-7, with D tentatively TRBD1 or TRBD2 (6 bases each). Germline lookup yields CDR1 MNHEY and CDR2 SVGAGI. CDR3 size: 13 residues. V was pared by 7 bases and J by 6 bases, with 16 bases between. The CDR3 DNA reads TGTGCCAGCAACTCGGGGGCTTCTGGCGAGCAGTACTTC. It encodes CASNSGASGEQYF.

This chain uses TRBV25-1 with TRBJ2-7; tentative D call: TRBD1 (5 bases). This CDR3 is 14 amino acids long. Germline V CDR1 and CDR2: MGHDK, SYGVNS. Trimming pared 4 bases from V and 6 bases from J, leaving 16 bases between. This CDR3 reads CASSAWFNRPEQYF. In DNA form, the CDR3 reads TGTGCCAGCAGTGCTTGGTTCAACAGGCCCGAGCAGTACTTC.

This clonotype was observed a handful of times. This chain links TRBV20-1 with TRBJ1-2; weak D call: TRBD1 (6 bases). The length of the CDR3 is 12 residues. Trimming cost V 6 bases and J 8 bases, with 16 bases left between them. Germline CDR1 and CDR2: DFQATT and SNEGSKA (reference sequence). The CDR3 here is CSAGGTPGGYTF. The CDR3 coding sequence is TGCAGTGCCGGCGGGACACCGGGAGGCTACACCTTC.

J is TRBJ2-7 and V is TRBV10-3; TRBD2 agrees at 7 bases. This CDR3 is 15 amino acids long. The junction had 12 bases not matched to a gene; V was cut back by 10 bases and J by 0 bases. Germline V lookup: CDR1 ENHRY, CDR2 SYGVKD. CDR3 loop: CASRLAGGSSYEQYF. Here the CDR3 DNA reads TGTGCCAGCAGATTAGCGGGCGGAAGCTCCTACGAGCAGTACTTC.

The chain recombines TRBV20-1 with TRBJ1-4, with D hard to call. Germline CDR1 DFQATT, CDR2 SNEGSKA (reference sequence). The V end lost 0 bases, the J end lost 4 bases, and 12 bases lay between the germline ends. CDR3 length: 15 residues. CDR3 bases: TGCAGTGCTAGAGATCGTAGCGGACTTAATGAAAAACTGTTTTTT. This encodes CSARDRSGLNEKLFF.

This clonotype occurred a few times. The missing conserved phenylalanine or tryptophan at the end of this CDR3 makes a read error likely. Because the CDR3's place on the DNA is in doubt, the DNA is left out and the CDR3 is given as listed by TCRdb. The V and J genes are TRBV20-1 and TRBJ2-7; TRBD1 reflects the table's D call only, with no check against the DNA. The CDR3 is made up of 9 amino acids, end residues included. Germline values: CDR1 DFQATT, CDR2 SNEGSKA (reference sequence). CDR3 residues: CSAEYRENS.

This clonotype has ten or more counts. The rearrangement uses TRBV9 and TRBJ1-1; D might be TRBD1 (5 bases). Trimming cost V 3 bases and J 1 base, with 10 bases left between them. Germline V gene lookup returns CDR1 SGDLS and CDR2 YYNGEE. The CDR3 consists of 14 residues. CDR3 protein: CASSGRQSNTEAFF. DNA for the CDR3: TGTGCCAGCAGCGGACGACAGTCGAACACTGAAGCTTTCTTT. Supplemented by reference TRBV9 and TRBJ1-1, the full variable domain reads DSGVTQTPKHLITATGQRVTLRCSPRSGDLSVYWYQQSLDQGLQFLIQYYNGEERAKGNILERFSAQQFPDLHSELNLSSLELGDSALYFCASSGRQSNTEAFFGQGTRLTVV.

CDR3 protein: CASSSAGGPGETQYF. CDR3 coding DNA: TGTGCCAGCAGCTCAGCGGGGGGGCCCGGGGAGACCCAGTACTTC. V usage is TRBV5-4 and J usage is TRBJ2-5, with 10 bases matching TRBD2. This CDR3 spans 15 amino acids. The V gene end was trimmed by 3 bases and the J gene end by 5 bases; junction bases not matched to a gene: 7. Germline loops: CDR1 SGHNT, CDR2 YYREEE (reference sequence).

This clonotype was seen a few times. V usage is TRBV10-3 and J usage is TRBJ2-5, with TRBD1 matching over 8 bases. J gave up 1 base and V 10 bases, and 2 bases lay outside the gene matches. The CDR3 is made up of 12 amino acids. Germline values: CDR1 ENHRY, CDR2 SYGVKD. This chain's CDR3 is CAKTGGQETQYF. CDR3 DNA: TGTGCCAAAACAGGGGGCCAAGAGACCCAGTACTTC.

The rearrangement links TRBV10-2 to TRBJ1-2, with 7 nucleotides matching TRBD1. The V gene's germline CDR1 is WSHSY and CDR2 SAAADI. V was clipped by 2 bases and J by 7 bases; unmatched bases: 4. The length of the CDR3 is 13 residues. The CDR3 region is CASSEPDRIGYTF. The CDR3 bases are TGCGCCAGCAGTGAGCCGGACAGGATTGGCTACACCTTC.

The chain is built from TRBV7-9 and TRBJ1-1; D may be TRBD1 (5 bases). Germline CDR1 is SEHNR and CDR2 is FQNEAQ (reference sequence). V was shortened by 5 bases and J by 3 bases, with 19 bases between the two germline ends. CDR3 length equals 16 residues. CDR3 coding DNA: TGTGCCAGCAGCACCAGGGCGGACACTACCTACACTGAAGCTTTCTTT. Translating gives CASSTRADTTYTEAFF.

This rearrangement joins TRBV4-3 to TRBJ1-1, with D uncertain. Germline values: CDR1 LGHNA, CDR2 YSLEER. CDR3 length equals 14 residues. V lost 2 bases and J 1 base, leaving 8 bases between the germline ends. Here the CDR3 reads CASSQHQENTEAFF. The CDR3 nucleotides read TGCGCCAGCAGCCAACATCAGGAGAACACTGAAGCTTTCTTT.

On this clonotype: A junction end diverges from the germline sequence, so it may reflect a read error. The rearrangement links TRBV10-3 to TRBJ1-4, with a weak D call TRBD1 (6 bases). CDR1 is ENHRY and CDR2 is SYGVKD in the germline V gene. The CDR3 extends over 14 amino acids. Here the CDR3 DNA reads TGTGCCATCAGTCTCAAACAGGGCGATGAAAAACTGCTTTTT. Protein sequence: CAISLKQGDEKLLF.

This clonotype was detected a few times. This sequence may be a read error, since a much larger clone differs from it by one base. The gene calls are TRBV20-1 and TRBJ1-6, with a tentative D call TRBD1 (5 bases). In germline, CDR1 is DFQATT, CDR2 SNEGSKA (reference sequence). There are 17 residues in the CDR3. Trimming pared 3 bases from V and 6 bases from J, leaving 21 bases between. CDR3 loop: CSARRDGGPGFNSPLHF. The CDR3 DNA is TGCAGTGCTAGGCGGGACGGCGGCCCCGGATTTAATTCACCCCTCCACTTT.

Many counts were recorded for this clonotype. This chain joins TRBV7-6 and TRBJ1-4, with 8 nucleotides matching TRBD1. Per germline, CDR1 SGHVS and CDR2 FNYEAQ. The ends lost 4 bases at V and 8 bases at J; junction bases unmatched: 15. CDR3 length: 17 amino acids. This CDR3 is CASSSTYPTGAGEKLFF. The CDR3, as DNA: TGTGCCAGCAGCTCCACCTACCCGACAGGGGCGGGGGAAAAACTGTTTTTT. The entire variable domain, with the rest obtained from reference TRBV7-6 and TRBJ1-4, is as follows: GAGVSQSPRYKVTKRGQDVALRCDPISGHVSLYWYRQALGQGPEFLTYFNYEAQQDKSGLPNDRFSAERPEGSISTLTIQRTEQRDSAMYRCASSSTYPTGAGEKLFFGSGTQLSVL.